This note documents a single T cell receptor (beta chain) sequence. Included in the TCR beta cDNA libraries were unique molecular identifiers. TCRdb fed the PCR reads into MiXCR, producing one record per CDR3 protein. The data contain about half a million distinct CDR3 sequences, less than 40% of them singletons. The data were taken from a study of post-analysis software for immune sequencing data. The receptor was derived from a girl aged 2-17 years with multiple sclerosis. The sample was blood.

CDR3 DNA: TGTGCCAGCAGACCGACAGGGAGCTACGAGCAGTACTTC. It encodes CASRPTGSYEQYF. The chain joins TRBV2 to TRBJ2-7; 7 positions agree with TRBD1. The germline CDR1 and CDR2 sequences are SNHLY and FYNNEI. Losses at the gene ends were 6 bases for V and 3 bases for J; bases not matched to a gene: 5. The CDR3 is made up of 13 amino acids.